These 30 T cell receptor beta chains originate from one sample sequenced in a study of blood T cell repertoires in COVID-19. Sequenced by immunoSEQ multiplex PCR; TCRdb stores in-frame clones only, minus some. This table holds approximately 130,000 clones, around four fifths found once. Sequenced: PBMCs or T cells enriched from blood (not recorded which). These receptors were obtained from a man under 40 who had recovered from COVID-19.

The chain employs TRBV5-1 and TRBJ1-1; maybe TRBD1 (5 bases). CDR3 size: 14 residues. Between the trimmed V and J ends, which lost 5 bases and 1 base, there was a span of 12 bases. Germline CDR1 is SGHRS and CDR2 is YFSETQ. The CDR3 DNA sequence: TGCGCCAGCAGTAAAGGGACTGCGAACACTGAAGCTTTCTTT. This translates into CASSKGTANTEAFF.

The V and J genes are TRBV9 and TRBJ2-3, with 8 bases fitting TRBD2. V dropped 3 bases and J dropped 3; count of bases not matched to a gene: 9. The germline V gene encodes CDR1 SGDLS and CDR2 YYNGEE. The CDR3 is 16 residues long. CDR3 amino acids: CASSAALSGRTDTQYF. In DNA, the CDR3 is TGTGCCAGCAGCGCGGCTCTCAGCGGGAGAACAGATACGCAGTATTTT.

This chain connects TRBV11-3 to TRBJ2-1, with 8 bases lining up with TRBD2. Germline CDR1 reads SGHNT; CDR2 reads YENEEA. The CDR3 totals 15 residues. Trimming cost V 5 bases and J 6 bases; bases outside gene matches: 9. The CDR3 region has the DNA TGTGCCAGCAGCCCCGTTAGCGGGATAAGCAATGAGCAGTTCTTC. Amino acids: CASSPVSGISNEQFF. The entire variable domain, with the rest obtained from reference TRBV11-3 and TRBJ2-1, is as follows: EAGVVQSPRYKIIEKKQPVAFWCNPISGHNTLYWYLQNLGQGPELLIRYENEEAVDDSQLPKDRFSAERLKGVDSTLKIQPAELGDSAVYLCASSPVSGISNEQFFGPGTRLTVL.

The chain links TRBV6-1 to TRBJ2-7; D is perhaps TRBD1 (6 bases). The V and J ends lost 0 bases and 2 bases respectively, with 11 bases between them. The germline V gene encodes CDR1 MNHNS and CDR2 SASEGT. The CDR3 covers 15 residues. The CDR3 nucleotides read TGTGCCAGCAGTGAAGCAACAGGGTCTACCTACGAGCAGTACTTC. Its translation is CASSEATGSTYEQYF.

This clone is a singleton in its sample. This chain connects TRBV4-1 to TRBJ1-2; 7 bases map to TRBD1. The CDR3 loop spans 16 amino acids. J lost 8 bases, V lost 1 base, and 13 bases had no gene match. Germline V CDR1 and CDR2: MGHRA, YSYEKL. CDR3 DNA sequence: TGCGCCAGCAGCCAAGCCACAGGGGCCGCTCTCTTCGGCTACACCTTC. Translation: CASSQATGAALFGYTF.

V usage is TRBV9 and J usage is TRBJ1-2; D unresolved. Trimming took 4 bases from V and 7 from J, leaving 17 bases between them. Per germline, CDR1 SGDLS and CDR2 YYNGEE. The CDR3 extends over 14 amino acids. This CDR3 is CASSPPSPGPGYTF. For the CDR3, the DNA is TGTGCCAGCAGCCCACCCTCTCCCGGTCCTGGCTACACCTTC.

The chain carries TRBV29-1 and TRBJ1-5, with a weak D call TRBD1 (5 bases). The CDR3 consists of 15 residues. V shed 5 bases and J shed 0 bases, with 14 bases lying between them. Germline V gene sequence: CDR1 SQVTM, CDR2 ANQGSEA. CDR3: CSVYLGQGSNQPQHF. As DNA, the CDR3 is TGCAGCGTTTACCTGGGGCAGGGTAGCAATCAGCCCCAGCATTTT.

The genes are TRBV2 and TRBJ2-7; 8 bases agree with TRBD1. The CDR3 runs 17 residues. V shed 3 bases, J shed 3 bases, and the junction held 13 bases outside the gene matches. Germline-derived CDR1 and CDR2 are SNHLY and FYNNEI. The chain's CDR3 is CASSDPDADRAYYEQYV. CDR3 coding DNA: TGTGCCAGCAGTGACCCGGACGCGGACAGGGCCTACTACGAGCAGTACGTC.

The chain joins TRBV2 to TRBJ1-6; 7 bases align to TRBD1. This CDR3 has 15 amino acids. Germline V gene lookup returns CDR1 SNHLY and CDR2 FYNNEI. Trimming cost V 1 base and J 9 bases; bases outside gene matches: 6. CDR3 nucleotide sequence: TGTGCCAGCAGTGAAGAAGGGGGCCAGGGTTCACCCCTCCACTTT. It yields the protein CASSEEGGQGSPLHF.

The genes are TRBV2 and TRBJ1-5, with D perhaps TRBD1 (5 bases). V lost 3 bases to trimming and J lost 4 bases, with 16 bases between them. Germline CDR1 is SNHLY and CDR2 is FYNNEI. CDR3 length equals 16 residues. The CDR3 spells CASSDYPLRDNQPQHF. The CDR3 coding sequence is TGTGCCAGCAGTGACTACCCCCTCAGGGATAATCAGCCCCAGCATTTT.

The J gene is TRBJ1-6, the V gene TRBV5-8; D is unresolved. Trimming took off 4 bases at V and 8 bases at J, with 13 bases between the two ends. Per the germline V gene, CDR1 is SGHTS and CDR2 is YDEGEE. The CDR3 runs to 14 residues. DNA for the CDR3: TGTGCCAGCAGCAGATTGGACGGGGATTCACCCCTCCACTTT. This gives the protein CASSRLDGDSPLHF.

This clone came up once. J is TRBJ1-1 and V is TRBV7-9; 8 bases agree with TRBD1. The CDR3 is 17 residues long. Germline V lookup: CDR1 SEHNR, CDR2 FQNEAQ (reference sequence). The J segment lost 0 bases and the V segment lost 4 bases, leaving 10 bases of the junction unmatched. CDR3 residues: CASSWESRGQMNTEAFF. CDR3 DNA: TGTGCCAGCAGCTGGGAGAGCAGGGGGCAAATGAACACTGAAGCTTTCTTT.

The rearrangement joins TRBV6-5 to TRBJ1-1; D not resolved. Germline values: CDR1 MNHEY, CDR2 SVGAGI. Trimming shortened V by 0 bases and J by 4 bases, and 12 bases separated the two germline ends. This CDR3 comprises 15 residues. The CDR3 DNA is TGTGCCAGCAGTTACTCGAAGGAGGCGAGCACTGAAGCTTTCTTT. Translated, it gives CASSYSKEASTEAFF.

The rearrangement uses TRBV28 and TRBJ1-5; 10 nucleotides align to TRBD1. CDR3 length: 17 amino acids. Germline V CDR1 and CDR2: MDHEN, SYDVKM. V lost 3 bases to trimming and J lost 5 bases; unmatched junction nucleotides: 10. CDR3 nucleotides: TGTGCCAGCAGTTTTATGGACAGGGGGATGTCGGATCAGCCCCAGCATTTT. This sequence encodes CASSFMDRGMSDQPQHF.

This chain links TRBV5-6 with TRBJ1-6, with TRBD1 matching over 9 bases. V shed 5 bases, J shed 5 bases, and the junction held 11 bases outside the gene matches. The CDR3 length is 17 residues. CDR1 and CDR2 from the germline V gene are SGHDT and YYEEEE. CDR3 sequence (DNA): TGTGCCAGCAGTTTGACCGGGACAGGGTGGAATAATTCACCCCTCCACTTT. Amino acids: CASSLTGTGWNNSPLHF.

This chain uses TRBV18 with TRBJ2-5, with TRBD2 matching over 9 bases. Germline trimming cut 5 bases from V and 2 bases from J; bases unmatched to any gene: 6. The CDR3 contains 15 residues. Germline-derived CDR1 and CDR2 are KGHSH and LQKENI. The CDR3 loop is CASSGLAGWQETQYF. The CDR3 DNA follows: TGTGCCAGCTCAGGTCTAGCGGGATGGCAAGAGACCCAGTACTTC. Variable domain in full (rest from reference TRBV18 and TRBJ2-5): NAGVMQNPRHLVRRRGQEARLRCSPMKGHSHVYWYRQLPEEGLKFMVYLQKENIIDESGMPKERFSAEFPKEGPSILRIQQVVRGDSAAYFCASSGLAGWQETQYFGPGTRLLVL.

The chain joins TRBV27 to TRBJ1-5; D uncertain. Germline V gene lookup returns CDR1 MNHEY and CDR2 SMNVEV (reference sequence). The CDR3 runs to 17 residues. V dropped 3 bases and J dropped 0 bases, with 15 bases sitting between them. DNA of the CDR3: TGTGCCAGCAGTTTGACCGGGTTCTTCCATAGCAATCAGCCCCAGCATTTT. It encodes CASSLTGFFHSNQPQHF.

This clone was found a few times. This rearrangement joins TRBV11-2 to TRBJ1-4; 9 bases are a match to TRBD1. The CDR3 has 15 residues. Germline V lookup: CDR1 SGHAT, CDR2 FQNNGV. The junction had 3 bases not matched to a gene; V was cut back by 3 bases and J by 4 bases. CDR3 nucleotides: TGTGCCAGCAGCTTTGACAGGGGGGGTAATGAAAAACTGTTTTTT. It is translated as CASSFDRGGNEKLFF.

The rearrangement links TRBV3-1 (or the pseudogene TRBV3-2) to TRBJ2-5; the match to TRBD1 covers 7 bases. V lost 0 bases, J lost 8 bases, and 15 bases stayed unmatched. Germline-derived CDR1 and CDR2 are LGHDT and YNNKEL (reference sequence). There are 17 residues in the CDR3. Here the CDR3 DNA reads TGTGCCAGCAGCCAAGATCTGGGACAGAAGTCCGAGAGAACCCAGTACTTC. Translation gives CASSQDLGQKSERTQYF.

The CDR3 spells CASSVAHGGVWNNEQFF. The CDR3 nucleotides are TGTGCCAGCAGCGTAGCCCATGGCGGGGTGTGGAACAATGAGCAGTTCTTC. This sequence joins TRBV9 and TRBJ2-1; D is perhaps TRBD2 (6 bases). The CDR3 totals 17 residues. The V end was cut by 0 bases, the J end by 5 bases, with 18 bases between. Germline CDR1 reads SGDLS; CDR2 reads YYNGEE.

The genes are TRBV30 and TRBJ2-7; tentative D call: TRBD2 (5 bases). CDR1 is GTSNPN, CDR2 SVGIG, per germline (reference sequence). Trimming cost V 0 bases and J 7 bases, with 19 bases left between them. CDR3 size: 15 residues. Here the CDR3 DNA reads TGTGCCTGGAGTGTACCCCACGGCCTCTCGGGGGAGCAGTACTTC. It is translated as CAWSVPHGLSGEQYF. The full variable domain, with the rest looked up from reference TRBV30 and TRBJ2-7, is SQTIHQWPATLVQPVGSPLSLECTVEGTSNPNLYWYRQAAGRGLQLLFYSVGIGQISSEVPQNLSASRPQDRQFILSSKKLLLSDSGFYLCAWSVPHGLSGEQYFGPGTRLTVT.

The chain is built from TRBV5-1 and TRBJ2-1, with D unresolved. V dropped 0 bases and J dropped 3 bases, with 7 bases sitting between them. The V gene's germline CDR1 is SGHRS and CDR2 YFSETQ. The CDR3 spans 14 residues. The CDR3 bases are TGCGCCAGCAGCTTGGTTCTAGGCTACAATGAGCAGTTCTTC. It encodes CASSLVLGYNEQFF.

This clone was found a few times. The chain joins TRBV21-1 to TRBJ1-1; the table's D call, TRBD1, was not checked against the DNA. TRBV21-1 corresponds to a pseudogene. The CDR3 is made up of 15 amino acids. The CDR3 loop reads CASSLIQGLNTEAFF. In DNA, the CDR3 is TGTGCCAGCAGCTTAATACAGGGTTTGAACACTGAAGCTTTCTTT.

The chain uses TRBV19 and TRBJ2-1; the D gene is possibly TRBD2 (7 bases). The CDR3 runs to 15 residues. Per germline, CDR1 LNHDA and CDR2 SQIVND (reference sequence). V lost 7 bases, J lost 5 bases, and 18 bases lay in between. The CDR3 DNA reads TGTGCCAGTAAAGCGCCCGGGGGGCGGAACAATGAGCAGTTCTTC. Protein sequence: CASKAPGGRNNEQFF.

The V and J genes are TRBV19 and TRBJ1-3, with a weak D call TRBD1 (5 bases). Trimming removed 3 bases from V and 0 bases from J, with 12 bases in between. This CDR3 spans 16 amino acids. CDR1 LNHDA and CDR2 SQIVND come from the germline V gene (reference sequence). This CDR3 reads CASSMEGPISGNTIYF. CDR3 nucleotides: TGTGCCAGTAGTATGGAGGGACCCATCTCTGGAAACACCATATATTTT.

The chain is built from TRBV19 and TRBJ1-2; 7 bases line up with TRBD1. There are 13 residues in the CDR3. In germline, CDR1 is LNHDA, CDR2 SQIVND (reference sequence). Trimming took 3 bases from V and 4 from J; bases not matched to a gene: 2. CDR3 nucleotide sequence: TGTGCCAGTAGTATTAGGGACAGCTATGGCTACACCTTC. Its protein product is CASSIRDSYGYTF.

The chain uses TRBV7-9 and TRBJ2-1; D is undetermined. V shed 3 bases and J shed 2 bases, with 11 bases lying between them. The CDR3 is made up of 15 amino acids. Germline values: CDR1 SEHNR, CDR2 FQNEAQ (reference sequence). The CDR3 reads CASSFGGQAYNEQFF. The CDR3 bases are TGTGCCAGCAGCTTCGGCGGCCAAGCCTACAATGAGCAGTTCTTC.

The chain links TRBV15 to TRBJ2-2; 10 nucleotides agree with TRBD1. The CDR3 loop spans 14 amino acids. Germline V CDR1 and CDR2: LNHNV, YYDKDF (reference sequence). Trimming cost V 4 bases and J 5 bases; bases outside gene matches: 1. The CDR3: CATSTDRGTGELFF. The CDR3 nucleotides are TGTGCCACCAGCACGGACAGGGGGACCGGGGAGCTGTTTTTT.

This clone was seen a handful of times. The chain employs TRBV5-1 and TRBJ1-3, with TRBD1 matching over 7 bases. V shed 0 bases and J 4 bases; nucleotides not matched to a gene: 1. The CDR3 has 14 amino acids. CDR1 and CDR2 (germline): SGHRS, YFSETQ. As DNA, the CDR3 is TGCGCCAGCAGCTTGGGACAGGGCGGAAACACCATATATTTT. It codes for CASSLGQGGNTIYF. The variable domain in full, completed from reference TRBV5-1 and TRBJ1-3, reads KAGVTQTPRYLIKTRGQQVTLSCSPISGHRSVSWYQQTPGQGLQFLFEYFSETQRNKGNFPGRFSGRQFSNSRSEMNVSTLELGDSALYLCASSLGQGGNTIYFGEGSWLTVV.

This rearrangement joins TRBV10-3 to TRBJ1-5, with 8 bases fitting TRBD1. The V segment lost 3 bases and the J segment 2 bases; nucleotides outside the gene matches: 6. Germline V gene data show CDR1 as ENHRY and CDR2 as SYGVKD. The CDR3 is 16 residues long. Here the CDR3 DNA reads TGTGCCATCAGTGAAAACCAGGGGGCTCGCAATCAGCCCCAGCATTTT. Residues: CAISENQGARNQPQHF.